The 10 T cell receptor beta chains below all came from one sample that was sequenced in a study of identical twins. TCRdb called the 5' RACE reads again in MiXCR, with one record for every CDR3 protein. The sample has about 200,000 distinct CDR3 sequences; about a sixth are singletons. This sample was also put to use in a study of T cells expressing NK-cell markers.

Material for sequencing was CD8+ T cells sorted from blood. The receptors stem from a woman between 18 and 29 years old in good health.

The chain has TRBV2 and TRBJ2-3, with 9 bases identical to TRBD1. The V gene's germline CDR1 is SNHLY and CDR2 FYNNEI. With V trimmed by 2 bases and J by 3 bases, 21 bases remained unmatched. The length of the CDR3 is 21 residues. Here the CDR3 DNA reads TGTGCCAGCAGTGAACCCACAGGGGGCCAAATCGGCGGAAATCCTACAGATACGCAGTATTTT. Protein sequence: CASSEPTGGQIGGNPTDTQYF.

The chain combines TRBV9 with TRBJ2-1, with 9 bases lining up with TRBD2. Germline-derived CDR1 and CDR2 are SGDLS and YYNGEE. V lost 7 bases to trimming and J lost 0 bases; unmatched junction nucleotides: 2. The CDR3 totals 14 residues. The CDR3: CASGSGSSYNEQFF. CDR3 sequence (DNA): TGTGCCAGCGGTAGCGGGAGCTCCTACAATGAGCAGTTCTTC.

This clonotype was seen only a few times. The chain is built from TRBV10-3 and TRBJ1-1, with a tentative D call TRBD1 (5 bases). V shed 6 bases and J shed 1 base, with 12 bases lying between them. In germline, CDR1 is ENHRY, CDR2 SYGVKD. The CDR3 extends over 14 amino acids. The CDR3 is CAIRDIGQNTEAFF. DNA of the CDR3: TGTGCCATCAGGGACATTGGGCAGAACACTGAAGCTTTCTTT.

This clonotype was picked up many times. V usage is TRBV19 and J usage is TRBJ2-1, with D hard to call. With 2 bases removed from V and 9 bases from J, the gap between germline ends came to 5 bases. The germline V gene encodes CDR1 LNHDA and CDR2 SQIVND (reference sequence). This CDR3 region has 11 residues. The CDR3 reads CASSISSEQFF. CDR3 in DNA: TGTGCCAGTAGTATAAGTAGTGAGCAGTTCTTC.

The rearrangement links TRBV6-1 to TRBJ1-1; unclear D gene. Germline CDR1 and CDR2: MNHNS and SASEGT. V lost 6 bases and J 1 base, leaving 12 bases between the germline ends. The CDR3 is made up of 14 amino acids. The CDR3 loop is CASSRTLSNTEAFF. CDR3 coding DNA: TGTGCCAGCAGCCGAACCCTCTCGAACACTGAAGCTTTCTTT.

This clonotype showed up just a few times. The J gene is TRBJ1-2, the V gene TRBV6-5; D remains ambiguous. The CDR3 covers 15 residues. V was trimmed by 4 bases and J by 3 bases, leaving 15 bases between them. CDR1 MNHEY and CDR2 SVGAGI come from the germline V gene. CDR3 nucleotides: TGTGCCAGCAGTTCTGCACCAGGATCTGACTATGGCTACACCTTC. It translates to CASSSAPGSDYGYTF.

There are a few counts of this clonotype. V usage is TRBV7-2 and J usage is TRBJ1-4; 7 nucleotides align to TRBD1. The CDR3 extends over 14 amino acids. After removal of 9 bases from V and 3 bases from J, the junction contained 7 bases not matched to a gene. Germline V gene sequence: CDR1 SGHTA, CDR2 FQGNSA. Written as DNA, the CDR3 is TGTGCCAGTACCCAAGACAGGGCTAATGAAAAACTGTTTTTT. Its translation is CASTQDRANEKLFF.

In this sample, this clonotype turned up a few times. The J gene is TRBJ1-2, the V gene TRBV12-3 or TRBV12-4; D remains unclear. V was clipped by 1 base and J by 4 bases, with 4 bases between them. The CDR3 extends over 12 amino acids. This CDR3 reads CASSLDVYGYTF. The CDR3 DNA follows: TGTGCCAGCAGTTTAGATGTCTATGGCTACACCTTC.

In this sample, this clonotype turned up a few times. The rearrangement links TRBV6-1 to TRBJ2-7; D is ambiguous. The CDR3 is 13 amino acids. V shed 6 bases and J shed 7 bases, with 16 bases lying between them. Germline CDR1 and CDR2: MNHNS and SASEGT. The DNA of the CDR3 is TGTGCCAGCAGCCTGACATCGTCTAATGAGCAGTACTTC. Translating gives CASSLTSSNEQYF.

This clonotype was counted between two and nine times. This chain connects TRBV14 to TRBJ2-5; D not resolved. The V gene's germline CDR1 is SGHDN and CDR2 FVKESK. This CDR3 has 13 amino acids. The V gene lost 4 bases and the J gene lost 1 base, with 7 bases spanning the gap. The CDR3 sequence: CASSRQFQETQYF. As DNA, the CDR3 is TGTGCCAGCAGCCGTCAGTTCCAAGAGACCCAGTACTTC.